The present T cell receptor (beta chain) was sequenced within a study of graft-versus-host responses after intestinal transplantation. The repertoire was sequenced with immunoSEQ multiplex PCR; TCRdb's copy has only in-frame clones and lacks some. The sample consists of around 50,000 clones, 85% to 90% of them appearing once. The CDR3 extends over 12 amino acids. Per the germline V gene, CDR1 is MNHEY and CDR2 is SMNVEV (reference sequence). V gave up 6 bases and J gave up 8 bases, with 11 bases separating them. Here the sequenced sample was PBMCs, taken 26 days after transplant. This receptor was taken from a human patient who received an intestinal transplant, so some T cells may come from the graft donor. V is TRBV27 and J is TRBJ2-1; possibly TRBD1 for D (6 bases). The DNA of the CDR3 is TGTGCCAGCAGCTCAGGGGCCGATGAGCAGTTCTTC. This codes for CASSSGADEQFF.